Shown below are 17 T cell receptor beta chains from a single sample sequenced in a study of blood T cell repertoires in COVID-19. Produced via immunoSEQ multiplex PCR; TCRdb's table is partial and in-frame only. The table has about 60,000 clones, 91% seen once; the top ten hold approximately 7.5%. Sequenced input: peripheral blood. Receptor source: a human donor in a cohort sampled during active COVID-19.

J is TRBJ1-2 and V is TRBV5-4, with a possible D match to TRBD1 (6 bases). Germline values: CDR1 SGHNT, CDR2 YYREEE (reference sequence). CDR3 length: 15 residues. The V end was cut by 3 bases, the J end by 2 bases, with 14 bases between. CDR3 sequence (DNA): TGTGCCAGCAGCTATTTACGACAGGAAAACTATGGCTACACCTTC. Protein sequence: CASSYLRQENYGYTF.

The V gene is TRBV19, the J gene TRBJ1-5; TRBD1 aligns across 7 bases. The CDR3 loop spans 16 amino acids. From germline, CDR1 is LNHDA and CDR2 SQIVND (reference sequence). J was trimmed by 3 bases and V by 6 bases; bases with no gene match: 11. CDR3 nucleotide sequence: TGTGCCAGTAGGATAACAGGGGTTGAAAACAATCAGCCCCAGCATTTT. It yields the protein CASRITGVENNQPQHF.

The chain has TRBV7-6 and TRBJ1-1; no firm D call. This CDR3 comprises 15 residues. V lost 5 bases and J lost 6, with 19 bases in between. CDR1 is SGHVS and CDR2 is FNYEAQ in the germline V gene. The CDR3 coding sequence is TGTGCCAGCAGCGGAAGTGACACCTCCGGCGCTGAAGCTTTCTTT. This translates into CASSGSDTSGAEAFF.

The chain employs TRBV6-2 or TRBV6-3 and TRBJ1-5, with D perhaps matching TRBD1 (5 bases). V was pared by 2 bases and J by 6 bases, with 14 bases between. Germline lookup yields CDR1 MNHEY and CDR2 SVGEGT. There are 15 residues in the CDR3. The CDR3 nucleotides read TGTGCCAGCAGTTACACGGGGGAAATGGGTCAGCCCCAGCATTTT. The encoded protein is CASSYTGEMGQPQHF.

DNA of the CDR3: TGTGCCAGTAGTATAAGCAGGGAAAACAATGAGCAGTTCTTC. This gives the protein CASSISRENNEQFF. This chain joins TRBV19 and TRBJ2-1; possible D gene TRBD1, 5 bases. The ends were cut back, 2 bases at V and 5 bases at J, with 10 bases in the middle. This CDR3 has 14 amino acids. The germline V gene has CDR1 LNHDA and CDR2 SQIVND (reference sequence).

The chain uses TRBV5-5 and TRBJ2-3; 7 nucleotides agree with TRBD1. The V gene end was trimmed by 2 bases and the J gene end by 4 bases; junction bases not matched to a gene: 1. This CDR3 has 13 residues. Germline loops: CDR1 SGHKS, CDR2 YYEKEE (reference sequence). CDR3 region: CASSFTGADTQYF. Written as DNA, the CDR3 is TGTGCCAGCAGCTTTACAGGGGCAGATACGCAGTATTTT.

This chain uses TRBV6-2 or TRBV6-3 with TRBJ2-5; 12 bases agree with TRBD2. The CDR3 loop spans 15 amino acids. V was pared by 6 bases and J by 5 bases, with 7 bases of the junction left unmatched. Germline V gene lookup returns CDR1 MNHEY and CDR2 SVGEGT. The CDR3 DNA follows: TGTGCCAGCAGCCCAGGACTAGCGGGAAGTGAGACCCAGTACTTC. It is translated as CASSPGLAGSETQYF.

The chain joins TRBV24-1 to TRBJ2-1, with 7 bases identical to TRBD1. CDR3 length: 13 amino acids. Germline-derived CDR1 and CDR2 are KGHDR and SFDVKD. J was trimmed by 8 bases and V by 4 bases; bases with no gene match: 4. CDR3 sequence: CATSDTTGHEQFF. CDR3 nucleotides: TGTGCCACCAGTGACACGACAGGGCATGAGCAGTTCTTC.

This clone was seen only a few times. V and J are TRBV3-1 (or the pseudogene TRBV3-2) and TRBJ2-7; a weak D match, TRBD1 (5 bases). The CDR3 sequence is 13 residues long. V lost 0 bases to trimming and J lost 9 bases, with 12 bases between them. The V gene's germline CDR1 is LGHDT and CDR2 YNNKEL (reference sequence). DNA of the CDR3: TGTGCCAGCAGCCAAGAATCCAGGGTAGGGCAGTACTTC. It codes for CASSQESRVGQYF.

This clone has just a few counts. This chain links TRBV19 with TRBJ1-5; D gene uncertain. This CDR3 spans 13 amino acids. V was cut by 1 base and J by 4 bases, with 5 bases left in between. The germline CDR1 and CDR2 sequences are LNHDA and SQIVND (reference sequence). For the CDR3, the DNA is TGTGCCAGTAGTATAGGTCGGAATCAGCCCCAGCATTTT. Translated: CASSIGRNQPQHF.

J is TRBJ2-1 and V is TRBV9, with TRBD2 as a possible D gene (5 bases). V was trimmed by 0 bases and J by 0 bases, leaving 13 bases between them. The germline V gene has CDR1 SGDLS and CDR2 YYNGEE. The CDR3 is 17 residues long. CDR3 in amino acids: CASSVATGGSSYNEQFF. In DNA, the CDR3 is TGTGCCAGCAGCGTAGCTACGGGTGGGAGCTCCTACAATGAGCAGTTCTTC.

This chain uses TRBV6-2 or TRBV6-3 with TRBJ1-1; 9 bases align to TRBD1. Per germline, CDR1 MNHEY and CDR2 SVGEGT. The CDR3 totals 13 residues. J gave up 5 bases and V 5 bases, and 3 bases lay outside the gene matches. CDR3 DNA: TGTGCCAGCAGTACCGACAGGGGGACTGAAGCTTTCTTT. It yields the protein CASSTDRGTEAFF.

The V call is TRBV12-5, the J call TRBJ2-3, with D possibly TRBD1 on 5 matching bases. V dropped 2 bases and J dropped 1 base, with 13 bases sitting between them. Germline assignment: CDR1 LGHNT and CDR2 FRNRAP. This CDR3 spans 16 amino acids. CDR3 loop: CASGLTTVPGTDTQYF. The CDR3 DNA reads TGTGCTAGTGGTTTGACGACAGTGCCGGGCACAGATACGCAGTATTTT.

The V and J genes are TRBV7-2 and TRBJ1-5; D uncertain. V was cut by 1 base and J by 7 bases, with 14 bases left in between. The germline CDR1 and CDR2 sequences are SGHTA and FQGNSA. CDR3 length: 15 residues. CDR3 residues: CASSLESGLGQPQHF. The DNA of the CDR3 is TGTGCCAGCAGCTTAGAATCGGGATTGGGGCAGCCCCAGCATTTT.

The J gene is TRBJ2-7, the V gene TRBV19; 10 nucleotides align to TRBD2. CDR1 is LNHDA, CDR2 SQIVND, per germline (reference sequence). The CDR3 runs 15 residues. The J segment lost 2 bases and the V segment lost 4 bases, leaving 5 bases of the junction unmatched. CDR3 nucleotide sequence: TGTGCCAGTAGTACAGCCGGGACTAGCGCCTACGAGCAGTACTTC. Encoded protein: CASSTAGTSAYEQYF.

The chain has TRBV9 and TRBJ1-2; 7 nucleotides agree with TRBD1. The CDR3 runs 16 residues. Germline V gene data show CDR1 as SGDLS and CDR2 as YYNGEE. V lost 4 bases and J lost 2; bases outside the gene matches: 11. CDR3 nucleotide sequence: TGTGCCAGCAGCACCCGGACAGGCCCCAGAAACTATGGCTACACCTTC. It encodes CASSTRTGPRNYGYTF.

The chain links TRBV6-2 or TRBV6-3 to TRBJ2-7, with TRBD1 identical over 11 bases. The germline CDR1 and CDR2 sequences are MNHEY and SVGEGT. V shed 0 bases, J shed 2 bases, and the junction held 0 bases outside the gene matches. The CDR3 runs to 15 residues. The CDR3 region is CASSYSGQGAYEQYF. CDR3 nucleotides: TGTGCCAGCAGTTACTCGGGACAGGGGGCCTACGAGCAGTACTTC.